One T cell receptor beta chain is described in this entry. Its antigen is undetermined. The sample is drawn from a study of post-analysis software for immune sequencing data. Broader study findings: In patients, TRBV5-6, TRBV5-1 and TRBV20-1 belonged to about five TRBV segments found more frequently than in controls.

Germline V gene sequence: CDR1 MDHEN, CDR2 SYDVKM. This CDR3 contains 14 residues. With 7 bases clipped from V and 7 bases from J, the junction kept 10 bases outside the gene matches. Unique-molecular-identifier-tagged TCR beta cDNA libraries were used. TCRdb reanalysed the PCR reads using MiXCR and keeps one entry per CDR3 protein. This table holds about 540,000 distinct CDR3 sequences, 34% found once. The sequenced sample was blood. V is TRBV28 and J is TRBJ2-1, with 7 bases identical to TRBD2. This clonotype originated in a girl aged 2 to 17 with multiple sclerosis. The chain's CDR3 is CASTRAGMRNEQFF. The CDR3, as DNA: TGTGCCAGCACCCGAGCGGGGATGAGGAATGAGCAGTTCTTC. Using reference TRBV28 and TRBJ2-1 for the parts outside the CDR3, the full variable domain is DVKVTQSSRYLVKRTGEKVFLECVQDMDHENMFWYRQDPGLGLRLIYFSYDVKMKEKGDIPEGYSVSREKKERFSLILESASTNQTSMYLCASTRAGMRNEQFFGPGTRLTVL.